This TCR beta chain was captured by sequencing in a study of persistence of HIV-infected CD4 T cells. Turning to the study itself: A couple of participants gave one leukapheresis sample; others gave up to about 180 mL blood repeatedly.

Trimming left V 0 bases short and J 3 bases short, with 11 bases between. This CDR3 has 15 amino acids. The germline gives CDR1 SGDLS, CDR2 YYNGEE. Lysates of CMV-infected fibroblasts at 8 to 10 ug/mL stimulated these cells. CD40L/CD69 double-negative CD45RO-high memory CD4+ T cells were collected. Concerning this clone: The target antigen is unknown.

Sequencing used immunoSEQ version 4 in survey mode. Data came from immunoSEQ multiplex PCR; TCRdb stores just in-frame clones and leaves some out. The table shows roughly 41,000 clones, with more than 70% occurring only once. The sequencing used CD4+ T cells sorted from PBMCs after roughly 18-hour stimulation, collected from a patient who received antiretroviral therapy. The rearrangement links TRBV9 to TRBJ2-3, with D tentatively TRBD2 (5 bases). The receptor's source is an adult man with HIV who was CMV-seropositive. DNA for the CDR3: TGTGCCAGCAGCGTAGTGGACGGGGTGACAGATACGCAGTATTTT. It yields the protein CASSVVDGVTDTQYF. The full variable domain, rest sourced from reference TRBV9 and TRBJ2-3, is DSGVTQTPKHLITATGQRVTLRCSPRSGDLSVYWYQQSLDQGLQFLIQYYNGEERAKGNILERFSAQQFPDLHSELNLSSLELGDSALYFCASSVVDGVTDTQYFGPGTRLTVL.